This TCR beta chain was identified in a study of post-analysis software for immune sequencing data. The wider study: The courses of disease that were included comprised relapsing-remitting, secondary progressive and progressive-relapsing multiple sclerosis.

Of note for this clonotype: The target antigen is unknown.

Points from the study as a whole: Comparison with controls showed significantly lower normalized Chao1 diversity in multiple sclerosis patients.

The TCR beta cDNA libraries carried unique molecular identifiers. T cells numbering roughly 0.85 to 11 million gave rise to 500,000 to 600,000 cDNA molecules. One entry per CDR3 protein, called by TCRdb with MiXCR from the PCR reads. The data show fewer than 850,000 distinct CDR3 sequences, 35% to 55% seen once. This clonotype was obtained from a girl aged 10 to 17 with multiple sclerosis. Input material: blood.

The CDR3 here is CSVRTSGSGTGELFF. In DNA, the CDR3 is TGCAGCGTGAGGACTAGCGGGAGTGGCACCGGGGAGCTGTTTTTT. The chain has TRBV29-1 and TRBJ2-2; 13 bases align to TRBD2. The CDR3 spans 15 residues. The trim removed 6 bases at V and 4 bases at J, leaving 5 bases unmatched. Germline assignment: CDR1 SQVTM and CDR2 ANQGSEA.